This TCR beta chain was captured by sequencing in a study of T cell responses to AZD1222 COVID-19 vaccine. The data were produced by immunoSEQ multiplex PCR, yet TCRdb's version contains in-frame clones alone and is incomplete. The sample consists of about 130,000 clones, about 88% of them appearing once. Study results and caveats: Donors, mostly white British, included more females; clonal diversity was possibly underestimated. A reported finding is that nearly half of spike-specific TCRs target unmutated variant regions.

This clone appeared a single time. The antigen remains undetermined. CDR1 and CDR2 from the germline V gene are KGHSH and LQKENI. The CDR3 is made up of 16 amino acids. V was clipped by 5 bases and J by 1 base; unmatched bases: 9. The clonotype was recovered from an adult who received the AZD1222 COVID-19 vaccine. The chain links TRBV18 to TRBJ1-1, with 8 bases lining up with TRBD1. Sample: peripheral blood, taken 28 days after the second AZD1222 dose. CDR3 region: CASSSLGGQGNTEAFF. In DNA form, the CDR3 reads TGTGCCAGCTCATCTCTGGGTGGACAGGGGAACACTGAAGCTTTCTTT.